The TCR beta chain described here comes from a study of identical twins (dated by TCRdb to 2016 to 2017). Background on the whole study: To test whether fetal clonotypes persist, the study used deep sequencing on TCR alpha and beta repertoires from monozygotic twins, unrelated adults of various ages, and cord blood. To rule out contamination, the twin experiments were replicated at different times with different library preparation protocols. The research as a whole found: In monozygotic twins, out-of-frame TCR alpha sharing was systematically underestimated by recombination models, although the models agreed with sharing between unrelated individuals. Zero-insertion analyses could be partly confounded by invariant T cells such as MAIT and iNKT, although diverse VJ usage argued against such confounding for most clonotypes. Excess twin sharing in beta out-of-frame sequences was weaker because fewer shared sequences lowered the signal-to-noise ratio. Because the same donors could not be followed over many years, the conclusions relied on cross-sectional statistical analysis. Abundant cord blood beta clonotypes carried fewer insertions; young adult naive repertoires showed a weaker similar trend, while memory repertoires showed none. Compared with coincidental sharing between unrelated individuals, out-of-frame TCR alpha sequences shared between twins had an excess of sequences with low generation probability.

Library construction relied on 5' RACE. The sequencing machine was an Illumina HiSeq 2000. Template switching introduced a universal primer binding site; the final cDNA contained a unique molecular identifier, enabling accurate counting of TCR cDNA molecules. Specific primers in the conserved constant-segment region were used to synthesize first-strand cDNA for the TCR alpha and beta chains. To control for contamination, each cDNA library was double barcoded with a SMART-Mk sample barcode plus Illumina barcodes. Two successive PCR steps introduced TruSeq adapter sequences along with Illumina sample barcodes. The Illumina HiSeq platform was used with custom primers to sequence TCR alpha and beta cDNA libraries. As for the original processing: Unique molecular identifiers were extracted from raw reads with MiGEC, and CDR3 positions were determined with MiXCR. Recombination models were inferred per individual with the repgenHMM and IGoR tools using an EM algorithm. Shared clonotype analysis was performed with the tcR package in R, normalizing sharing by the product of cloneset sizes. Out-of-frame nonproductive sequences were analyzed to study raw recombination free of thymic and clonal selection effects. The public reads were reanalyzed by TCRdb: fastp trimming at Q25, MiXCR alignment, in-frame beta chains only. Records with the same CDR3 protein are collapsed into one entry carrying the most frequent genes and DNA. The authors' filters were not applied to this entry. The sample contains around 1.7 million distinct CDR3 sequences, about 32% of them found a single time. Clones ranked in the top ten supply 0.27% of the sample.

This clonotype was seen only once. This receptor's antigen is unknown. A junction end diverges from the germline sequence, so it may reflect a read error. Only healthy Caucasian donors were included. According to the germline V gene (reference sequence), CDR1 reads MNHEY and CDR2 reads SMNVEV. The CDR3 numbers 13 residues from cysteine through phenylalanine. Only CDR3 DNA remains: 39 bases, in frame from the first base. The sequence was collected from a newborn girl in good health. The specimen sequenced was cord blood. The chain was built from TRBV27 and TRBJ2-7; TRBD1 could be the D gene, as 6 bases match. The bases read TGTGCCAGCAGTTTGGGACAATCCTACAAGCAGTACTTC. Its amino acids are CASSLGQSYKQYF.